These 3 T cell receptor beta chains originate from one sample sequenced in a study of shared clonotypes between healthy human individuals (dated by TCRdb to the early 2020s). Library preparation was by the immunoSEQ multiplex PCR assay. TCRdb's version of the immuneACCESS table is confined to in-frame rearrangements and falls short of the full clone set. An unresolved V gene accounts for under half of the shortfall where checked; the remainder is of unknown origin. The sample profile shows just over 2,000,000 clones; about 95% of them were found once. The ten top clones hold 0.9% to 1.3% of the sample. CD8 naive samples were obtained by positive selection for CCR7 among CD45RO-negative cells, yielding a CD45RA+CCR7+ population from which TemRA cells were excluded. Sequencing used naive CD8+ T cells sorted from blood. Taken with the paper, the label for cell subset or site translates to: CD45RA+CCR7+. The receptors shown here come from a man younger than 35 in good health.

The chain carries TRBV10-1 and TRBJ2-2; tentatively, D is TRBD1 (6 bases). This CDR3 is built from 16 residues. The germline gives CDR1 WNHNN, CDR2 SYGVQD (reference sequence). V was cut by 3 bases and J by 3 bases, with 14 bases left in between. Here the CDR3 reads CASSDKFTGYTGELFF. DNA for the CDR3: TGCGCCAGCAGTGATAAATTTACAGGGTACACCGGGGAGCTGTTTTTT.

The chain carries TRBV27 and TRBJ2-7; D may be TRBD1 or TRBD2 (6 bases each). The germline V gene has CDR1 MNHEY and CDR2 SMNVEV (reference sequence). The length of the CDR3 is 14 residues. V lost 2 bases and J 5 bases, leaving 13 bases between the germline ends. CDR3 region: CASSLVQGGNEQYF. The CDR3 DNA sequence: TGTGCCAGCAGTTTAGTACAGGGCGGGAACGAGCAGTACTTC.

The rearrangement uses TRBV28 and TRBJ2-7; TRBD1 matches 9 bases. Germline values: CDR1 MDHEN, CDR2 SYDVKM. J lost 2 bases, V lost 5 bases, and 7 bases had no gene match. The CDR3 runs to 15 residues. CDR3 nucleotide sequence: TGTGCCAGCAGTCTGATACAGGGGGCGGCCTACGAGCAGTACTTC. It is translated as CASSLIQGAAYEQYF.